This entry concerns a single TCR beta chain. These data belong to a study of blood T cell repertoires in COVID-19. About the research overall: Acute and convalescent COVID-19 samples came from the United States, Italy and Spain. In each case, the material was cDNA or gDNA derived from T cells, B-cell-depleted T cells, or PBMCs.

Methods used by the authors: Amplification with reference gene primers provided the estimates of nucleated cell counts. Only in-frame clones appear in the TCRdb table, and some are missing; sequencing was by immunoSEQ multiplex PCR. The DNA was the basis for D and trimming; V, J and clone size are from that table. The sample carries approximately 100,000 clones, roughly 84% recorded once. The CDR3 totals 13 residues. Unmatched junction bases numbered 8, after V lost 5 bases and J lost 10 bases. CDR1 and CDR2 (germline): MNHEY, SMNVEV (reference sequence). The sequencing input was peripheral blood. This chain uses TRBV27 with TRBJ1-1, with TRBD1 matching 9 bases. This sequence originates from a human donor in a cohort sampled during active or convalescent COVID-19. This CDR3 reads CASSPNTGGRAFF. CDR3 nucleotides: TGTGCCAGCAGTCCGAATACAGGGGGCCGAGCTTTCTTT.